A selection of T cell receptor beta chains follows, all from one sample in a study of Graves' ophthalmopathy and Graves' hyperthyroidism. TCRdb called the multiplex PCR reads again in MiXCR, with one record for every CDR3 protein. The sample contains about 1.2 million distinct CDR3 sequences, about two fifths of which appear only once. The sample comprised peripheral blood or thyroid tissue (not recorded which). The receptors were gathered from an adult man with Graves' hyperthyroidism. CDR3s include the opening cysteine and the closing phenylalanine or tryptophan. The D gene is left open where the match is weak. Rows may omit the clone size; those that give it use once, few, many or a size class.

v_call: TRBV20-1
clone_size: NA
j_call: TRBJ1-4
d_call: NA
cdr3_length: 15
cdr3_aa: CSARDQGRSNEKLFF
cdr3_nt: TGCAGTGCTAGAGATCAGGGGCGGTCTAATGAAAAACTGTTTTTT

v_call: TRBV5-1
clone_size: NA
j_call: TRBJ1-4
d_call: NA
cdr3_length: 14
cdr3_aa: CASSLRGKNEKLFF
cdr3_nt: TGCGCCAGCAGCTTGCGGGGGAAAAATGAAAAACTGTTTTTT

v_call: TRBV12-3/TRBV12-4
clone_size: many
j_call: TRBJ1-6
d_call: TRBD1
cdr3_length: 14
cdr3_aa: CASSLTGENSPLHF
cdr3_nt: TGTGCCAGCAGTCTTACAGGGGAGAATTCACCCCTCCACTTT

v_call: TRBV5-1
clone_size: many
j_call: TRBJ1-2
d_call: TRBD1
cdr3_length: 15
cdr3_aa: CASSLPGQAWHGYTF
cdr3_nt: TGCGCCAGCAGCTTGCCCGGACAGGCCTGGCATGGCTACACCTTC

v_call: TRBV6-5
clone_size: few
j_call: TRBJ1-2
d_call: TRBD1
cdr3_length: 15
cdr3_aa: CASRGPGTDLYGYTF
cdr3_nt: TGTGCCAGCAGAGGGCCCGGGACAGACCTCTATGGCTACACCTTC

v_call: TRBV20-1
clone_size: NA
j_call: TRBJ1-5
d_call: TRBD1
cdr3_length: 14
cdr3_aa: CSASEGQYNSPQHF
cdr3_nt: TGCAGTGCTAGTGAGGGACAGTATAATTCACCCCAGCATTTT

v_call: TRBV7-2
clone_size: many
j_call: TRBJ1-5
d_call: TRBD1
cdr3_length: 17
cdr3_aa: CASSRQGISFGNQPQHF
cdr3_nt: TGTGCCAGCAGTAGACAGGGAATCTCTTTTGGCAATCAGCCCCAGCATTTT

v_call: TRBV2
clone_size: few
j_call: TRBJ1-1
d_call: NA
cdr3_length: 13
cdr3_aa: CASGRGGMAEAFF
cdr3_nt: TGTGCCAGCGGGCGAGGGGGGATGGCTGAAGCTTTCTTT

v_call: TRBV12-3/TRBV12-4
clone_size: many
j_call: TRBJ2-7
d_call: NA
cdr3_length: 13
cdr3_aa: CASSFGGFYEQYF
cdr3_nt: TGTGCCAGCAGTTTTGGGGGTTTCTACGAGCAGTACTTC

v_call: TRBV25-1
clone_size: NA
j_call: TRBJ2-7
d_call: NA
cdr3_length: 15
cdr3_aa: CASSGGIGVSYEQYF
cdr3_nt: TGTGCCAGCAGTGGGGGTATCGGGGTCTCCTACGAGCAGTACTTC

v_call: TRBV7-6
clone_size: NA
j_call: TRBJ2-5
d_call: TRBD1
cdr3_length: 10
cdr3_aa: CASSLGTGVF
cdr3_nt: TGTGCCAGCAGCCTCGGGACAGGGGTGTTC

v_call: TRBV20-1
clone_size: few
j_call: TRBJ1-2
d_call: NA
cdr3_length: 13
cdr3_aa: CSASVFGNYGYTF
cdr3_nt: TGCAGTGCTAGTGTCTTCGGAAACTATGGCTACACCTTC

v_call: TRBV5-1
clone_size: few
j_call: TRBJ1-1
d_call: TRBD1
cdr3_length: 16
cdr3_aa: CASSWIPGQGATEAFF
cdr3_nt: TGCGCCAGCAGCTGGATTCCGGGACAGGGGGCTACTGAAGCTTTCTTT

v_call: TRBV7-9
clone_size: NA
j_call: TRBJ1-1
d_call: NA
cdr3_length: 14
cdr3_aa: CASSGEQGNTEAFF
cdr3_nt: TGTGCCAGCAGCGGAGAACAGGGGAACACTGAAGCTTTCTTT

v_call: TRBV7-2
clone_size: few
j_call: TRBJ1-6
d_call: TRBD1
cdr3_length: 14
cdr3_aa: CASIEGQDYSPLHF
cdr3_nt: TGTGCCAGCATCGAGGGACAGGACTATTCACCCCTCCACTTT

v_call: TRBV12-3/TRBV12-4
clone_size: NA
j_call: TRBJ2-5
d_call: TRBD2
cdr3_length: 10
cdr3_aa: CASRGTMQYF
cdr3_nt: TGTGCCAGCAGGGGGACTATGCAGTACTTC

v_call: TRBV7-2
clone_size: many
j_call: TRBJ1-2
d_call: NA
cdr3_length: 12
cdr3_aa: CASSLVSYGYTF
cdr3_nt: TGTGCCAGCAGCTTAGTTAGCTATGGCTACACCTTC

v_call: TRBV4-1
clone_size: few
j_call: TRBJ2-2
d_call: NA
cdr3_length: 14
cdr3_aa: CASSRQENTGELFF
cdr3_nt: TGCGCCAGCAGCCGACAGGAGAACACCGGGGAGCTGTTTTTT

v_call: TRBV20-1
clone_size: once
j_call: TRBJ2-7
d_call: NA
cdr3_length: 10
cdr3_aa: CSARFYEQYF
cdr3_nt: TGCAGTGCTCGATTCTACGAGCAGTACTTC

v_call: TRBV7-8
clone_size: many
j_call: TRBJ1-1
d_call: TRBD1
cdr3_length: 16
cdr3_aa: CASSPYRGGMNTEAFF
cdr3_nt: TGTGCCAGCAGCCCCTACAGGGGAGGGATGAACACTGAAGCTTTCTTT

v_call: TRBV29-1
clone_size: many
j_call: TRBJ1-5
d_call: TRBD1
cdr3_length: 16
cdr3_aa: CSVQDRGKDGDQPQHF
cdr3_nt: TGCAGCGTCCAGGACAGGGGGAAGGATGGAGATCAGCCCCAGCATTTT

v_call: TRBV25-1
clone_size: many
j_call: TRBJ1-4
d_call: NA
cdr3_length: 15
cdr3_aa: CASSSGGSRGEKLFF
cdr3_nt: TGTGCCAGCAGTTCCGGGGGCTCCCGGGGTGAAAAACTGTTTTTT

v_call: TRBV15
clone_size: many
j_call: TRBJ2-2
d_call: TRBD1
cdr3_length: 16
cdr3_aa: CATSRIGQGRTGELFF
cdr3_nt: TGTGCCACCAGCCGTATTGGACAGGGACGTACCGGGGAGCTGTTTTTT

v_call: TRBV10-3
clone_size: NA
j_call: TRBJ1-6
d_call: NA
cdr3_length: 14
cdr3_aa: CAHRGQGEYSPLHF
cdr3_nt: TGTGCTCACCGGGGGCAGGGTGAATATTCACCCCTCCACTTT

v_call: TRBV20-1
clone_size: NA
j_call: TRBJ1-6
d_call: NA
cdr3_length: 14
cdr3_aa: CSARATGYNSPLHF
cdr3_nt: TGCAGTGCTAGAGCAACAGGCTATAATTCACCCCTCCACTTT

v_call: TRBV15
clone_size: NA
j_call: TRBJ2-5
d_call: NA
cdr3_length: 15
cdr3_aa: CATSRAAGEKETQYF
cdr3_nt: TGTGCCACCAGCAGAGCGGCAGGGGAAAAAGAGACCCAGTACTTC

v_call: TRBV19
clone_size: many
j_call: TRBJ1-5
d_call: NA
cdr3_length: 15
cdr3_aa: CASSTKVERGQPQHF
cdr3_nt: TGTGCCAGTAGTACTAAGGTTGAGAGGGGTCAGCCCCAGCATTTT

v_call: TRBV25-1
clone_size: NA
j_call: TRBJ2-2
d_call: NA
cdr3_length: 16
cdr3_aa: CASTAKGGPHTGELFF
cdr3_nt: TGTGCCAGCACAGCCAAGGGGGGGCCACACACCGGGGAGCTGTTTTTT

v_call: TRBV10-2
clone_size: NA
j_call: TRBJ1-5
d_call: NA
cdr3_length: 16
cdr3_aa: CASSQVPGYSNQPQHF
cdr3_nt: TGCGCCAGCAGCCAAGTCCCTGGCTATAGCAATCAGCCCCAGCATTTT

v_call: TRBV20-1
clone_size: many
j_call: TRBJ1-4
d_call: NA
cdr3_length: 13
cdr3_aa: CSARRVLGEKLFF
cdr3_nt: TGCAGTGCTAGAAGGGTGTTAGGGGAAAAACTGTTTTTT

v_call: TRBV7-2
clone_size: NA
j_call: TRBJ2-7
d_call: NA
cdr3_length: 15
cdr3_aa: CASSQDKNTAYEQYF
cdr3_nt: TGTGCCAGCAGCCAAGACAAGAACACCGCCTACGAGCAGTACTTC

v_call: TRBV6-5
clone_size: few
j_call: TRBJ2-7
d_call: TRBD1
cdr3_length: 14
cdr3_aa: CASSRRDRMYEQYF
cdr3_nt: TGTGCCAGCAGTCGAAGGGACAGGATGTACGAGCAGTACTTC

v_call: TRBV5-1
clone_size: NA
j_call: TRBJ2-7
d_call: TRBD1
cdr3_length: 15
cdr3_aa: CASSSGQGAQYEQYF
cdr3_nt: TGCGCCAGCAGCTCAGGACAGGGGGCCCAATACGAGCAGTACTTC